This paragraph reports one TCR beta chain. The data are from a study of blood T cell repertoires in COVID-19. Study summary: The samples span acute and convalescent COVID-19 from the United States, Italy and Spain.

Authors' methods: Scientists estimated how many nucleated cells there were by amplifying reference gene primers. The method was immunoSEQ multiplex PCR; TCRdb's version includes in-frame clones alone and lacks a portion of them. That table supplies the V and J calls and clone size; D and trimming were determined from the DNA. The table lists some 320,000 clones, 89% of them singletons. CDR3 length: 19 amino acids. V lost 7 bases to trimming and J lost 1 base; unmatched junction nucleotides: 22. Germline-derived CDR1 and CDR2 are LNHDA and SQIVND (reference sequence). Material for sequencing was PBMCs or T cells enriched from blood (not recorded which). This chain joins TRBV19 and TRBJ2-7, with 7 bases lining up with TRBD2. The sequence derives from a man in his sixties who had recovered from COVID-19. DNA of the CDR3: TGTGCCAGTAAGTCCCCCCCCACACACACGGGACTATGGTCCTACGAGCAGTACTTC. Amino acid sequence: CASKSPPTHTGLWSYEQYF.